A selection of T cell receptor beta chains follows, all from one sample in a study of OX40 agonist ivuxolimab in advanced cancers. Sequencing used immunoSEQ multiplex PCR; TCRdb keeps in-frame clones, though not all of them. This repertoire shows roughly 29,000 clones, approximately 90% found once; its top ten account for roughly 10%. The material sequenced was CD4+ or CD8+ T cells sorted from blood, taken in a trial of the OX40 agonist ivuxolimab. The receptors derive from an adult with an advanced solid tumor such as melanoma, head and neck, liver or kidney cancer. The CDR3 runs from the conserved cysteine through the conserved F or W. Each record gives: J gene, V gene, CDR3 protein.

j_call: TRBJ2-2; v_call: TRBV10-2; cdr3_aa: CASSESIREGPTGELFF
j_call: TRBJ1-2; v_call: TRBV2; cdr3_aa: CASLPGQALYGYTF
j_call: TRBJ2-2; v_call: TRBV19; cdr3_aa: CASSVLGNTGELFF
j_call: TRBJ2-3; v_call: TRBV25-1; cdr3_aa: CASCTDTQYF
j_call: TRBJ1-1; v_call: TRBV9; cdr3_aa: CASSVAQGGTEAFF
j_call: TRBJ2-2; v_call: TRBV7-2; cdr3_aa: CASSLFPAGGPGELFF
j_call: TRBJ2-2; v_call: TRBV6-1; cdr3_aa: CATIGGRIYTGELFF
j_call: TRBJ2-7; v_call: TRBV7-9; cdr3_aa: CASSHTLSQYEQYF
j_call: TRBJ2-5; v_call: TRBV13; cdr3_aa: CASSLAGLAGETQYF
j_call: TRBJ2-5; v_call: TRBV10-3; cdr3_aa: CAISEEGAVQETQYF
j_call: TRBJ1-1; v_call: TRBV2; cdr3_aa: CASSVGEGGFTEAFF
j_call: TRBJ1-5; v_call: TRBV7-8; cdr3_aa: CASSLNEGNQPQHF
j_call: TRBJ1-1; v_call: TRBV19; cdr3_aa: CASTPGTLETEAFF
j_call: TRBJ1-2; v_call: TRBV7-2; cdr3_aa: CASSGTEDPYGYTF
j_call: TRBJ2-7; v_call: TRBV4-3; cdr3_aa: CASSQDYPSIYEQYF
j_call: TRBJ1-1; v_call: TRBV6-1; cdr3_aa: CASRPSNTEAFF
j_call: TRBJ2-7; v_call: TRBV5-1; cdr3_aa: CASSKPGGRDYEQYF
j_call: TRBJ2-2; v_call: TRBV6-6; cdr3_aa: CASSYLGTFTGELFF
j_call: TRBJ1-4; v_call: TRBV28; cdr3_aa: CASRLPQGATNEKLFF
j_call: TRBJ1-1; v_call: TRBV11-3; cdr3_aa: CASSLSGTEAFF
j_call: TRBJ1-4; v_call: TRBV2; cdr3_aa: CASSGPNSNEKLFF
j_call: TRBJ2-1; v_call: TRBV19; cdr3_aa: CASTMVGTDPYNEQFF
j_call: TRBJ2-1; v_call: TRBV11-2; cdr3_aa: CASSPSASPGTIYNEQFF
j_call: TRBJ1-2; v_call: TRBV19; cdr3_aa: CASTLGLNYGYTF
j_call: TRBJ1-1; v_call: TRBV4-3; cdr3_aa: CASSQEGQLNTEAFF
j_call: TRBJ2-7; v_call: TRBV2; cdr3_aa: CASREGLDSYEQYF
j_call: TRBJ2-7; v_call: TRBV27; cdr3_aa: CASSMTGGAYEQYF
j_call: TRBJ2-7; v_call: TRBV4-1; cdr3_aa: CASSQAVGLLGEQYF
j_call: TRBJ1-5; v_call: TRBV6-4; cdr3_aa: CASSDGIAGVSGQPQHF
j_call: TRBJ2-3; v_call: TRBV10-1; cdr3_aa: CASSVQDPSTDTQYF
j_call: TRBJ1-1; v_call: TRBV20-1; cdr3_aa: CSASSGKAFF
j_call: TRBJ2-5; v_call: TRBV10-1; cdr3_aa: CASSDNPRETQYF
j_call: TRBJ1-2; v_call: TRBV6-6; cdr3_aa: CASSYAGDGYTF
j_call: TRBJ2-7; v_call: TRBV2; cdr3_aa: CASSPGLSYEQYF
j_call: TRBJ2-3; v_call: TRBV14; cdr3_aa: CASSQVAGPSGTDTQYF
j_call: TRBJ2-3; v_call: TRBV4-3; cdr3_aa: CASSHDSSTSTDTQYF
j_call: TRBJ2-3; v_call: TRBV6-1; cdr3_aa: CASSELSGGRTDTQYF